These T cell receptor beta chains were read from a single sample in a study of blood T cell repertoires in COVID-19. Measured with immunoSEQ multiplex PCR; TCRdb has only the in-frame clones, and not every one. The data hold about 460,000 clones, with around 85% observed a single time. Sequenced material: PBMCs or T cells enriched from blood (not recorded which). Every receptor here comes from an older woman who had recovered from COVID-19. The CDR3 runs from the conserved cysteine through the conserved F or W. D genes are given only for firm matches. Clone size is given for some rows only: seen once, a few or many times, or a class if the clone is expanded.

DNA: TGTGCCAGCAGCCCGGGACTAGCGTCCCTCTTGAGCTCCTACAATGAGCAGTTCTTC
CDR3: CASSPGLASLLSSYNEQFF
J: TRBJ2-1
size: once
D: TRBD2
V: TRBV9

DNA: TGTGCCAGCAGCTTACAGGGGGCGGGTTCTGGGGCCAACGTCCTGACTTTC
CDR3: CASSLQGAGSGANVLTF
J: TRBJ2-6
size: many
D: TRBD1
V: TRBV11-3

DNA: TGTGCCAGCAGTAAGACCGGACAGGGGAGTTCACCCCTCCACTTT
CDR3: CASSKTGQGSSPLHF
J: TRBJ1-6
size: .
D: TRBD1
V: TRBV2

DNA: TGTGCCAGCTCCCCTGGGACAGGGAACACTGAAGCTTTCTTT
CDR3: CASSPGTGNTEAFF
J: TRBJ1-1
size: .
D: TRBD1
V: TRBV18

DNA: TGCAGCGTTGTACAGGATAACTATGGCTACACCTTC
CDR3: CSVVQDNYGYTF
J: TRBJ1-2
size: .
D: .
V: TRBV29-1

DNA: TGTGCCAGCAGTGCAGCGAGCTCCTACAATGAGCAGTTCTTC
CDR3: CASSAASSYNEQFF
J: TRBJ2-1
size: .
D: .
V: TRBV2

DNA: TGTGCCAGCAGTGAACAGGGTGTCAATCAGCCCCAGCATTTT
CDR3: CASSEQGVNQPQHF
J: TRBJ1-5
size: .
D: .
V: TRBV6-1

DNA: TGTGCCAGTAGCCAGGGGGCGAAAGGGGCCAACGTCCTGACTTTC
CDR3: CASSQGAKGANVLTF
J: TRBJ2-6
size: few
D: TRBD1
V: TRBV19

DNA: TGCAGTGCTAGTATGGGGGGCCAAGAGACCCAGTACTTC
CDR3: CSASMGGQETQYF
J: TRBJ2-5
size: .
D: .
V: TRBV20-1

DNA: TGTGCCAGCTCACCACCGGGGTTCACGGGGGGCCTCGGATCTAGTGCTTTCTTT
CDR3: CASSPPGFTGGLGSSAFF
J: TRBJ1-1
size: .
D: .
V: TRBV18

DNA: TGTGCCAGCAGCGTATCTAGCGGGGTTCTGCAAGAGACCCAGTACTTC
CDR3: CASSVSSGVLQETQYF
J: TRBJ2-5
size: .
D: TRBD2
V: TRBV9

DNA: TGTGCCAGCAGCTTAAGTCAGGGGTTTAATCAGCCCCAGCATTTT
CDR3: CASSLSQGFNQPQHF
J: TRBJ1-5
size: .
D: .
V: TRBV5-6

DNA: TGTGCCACCAGTGATCAAGGGGCAGCGAGTGGCTACACCTTC
CDR3: CATSDQGAASGYTF
J: TRBJ1-2
size: .
D: .
V: TRBV24-1

DNA: TGTGCCAGCAGTTACCACCGCGACAGGGTGAATGAGCAGTTCTTC
CDR3: CASSYHRDRVNEQFF
J: TRBJ2-1
size: .
D: TRBD1
V: TRBV6-2/TRBV6-3